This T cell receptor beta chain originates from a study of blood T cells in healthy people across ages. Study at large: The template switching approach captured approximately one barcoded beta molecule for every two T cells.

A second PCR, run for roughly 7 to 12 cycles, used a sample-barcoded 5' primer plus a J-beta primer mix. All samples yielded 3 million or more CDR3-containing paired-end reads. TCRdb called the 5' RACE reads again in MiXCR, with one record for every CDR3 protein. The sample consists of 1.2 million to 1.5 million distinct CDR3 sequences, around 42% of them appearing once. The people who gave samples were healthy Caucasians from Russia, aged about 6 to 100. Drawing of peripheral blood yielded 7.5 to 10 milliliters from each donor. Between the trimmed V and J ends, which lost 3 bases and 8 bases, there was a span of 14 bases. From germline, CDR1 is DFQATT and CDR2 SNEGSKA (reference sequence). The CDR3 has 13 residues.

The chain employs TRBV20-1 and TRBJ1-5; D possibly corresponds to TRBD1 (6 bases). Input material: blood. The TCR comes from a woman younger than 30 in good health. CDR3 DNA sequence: TGCAGTGCTAGTACAGGGAAGCGTGAGCCCCAGCATTTT. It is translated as CSASTGKREPQHF.